This is a list of T cell receptor beta chains from one sample in a study of shared clonotypes between healthy human individuals. Clones were read by immunoSEQ multiplex PCR, and TCRdb kept only the in-frame ones, dropping some. The sample yields about 1.5 million clones, 95% to 99% seen once. The sample taken for sequencing was naive CD4+ T cells sorted from blood. The origin of the receptors is a young man in good health. Both conserved end residues are part of each CDR3. The D gene is left open where the match is weak. The size entry is marked missing in some rows and otherwise reads once, few, many or a size class.

j_call	d_call	clone_size	v_call	cdr3_nt	cdr3_aa
TRBJ2-5	NA	NA	TRBV28	TGTGCCAGCAGTTTCATTGTCAAGCCCCAGTACTTC	CASSFIVKPQYF
TRBJ2-7	TRBD2	NA	TRBV10-3	TGTGCCATCAGTGAGTACCTGGGACTAGCGGACTACGAGCAGTACTTC	CAISEYLGLADYEQYF
TRBJ2-1	TRBD2	NA	TRBV19	TGTGCCAGTAGTAGTCGTCTAGCGGCCTACAATGAGCAGTTCTTC	CASSSRLAAYNEQFF
TRBJ2-3	NA	NA	TRBV27	TGTGCCAGCAGTTTACAGTCTAGCAAGGGAGCCTCTAGCACAGATACGCAGTATTTT	CASSLQSSKGASSTDTQYF
TRBJ2-2	NA	NA	TRBV11-2	TGTGCCAGCAGCTACAGGGGAGGGGCCACCGGGGAGCTGTTTTTT	CASSYRGGATGELFF
TRBJ1-1	NA	NA	TRBV5-1	TGCGCCAGCAGTGGACAGTGGGGTACTGAAGCTTTCTTT	CASSGQWGTEAFF
TRBJ2-5	NA	NA	TRBV6-5	TGTGCCAGCAGAAGCTCGGTATTAGGGACCCAGTACTTC	CASRSSVLGTQYF
TRBJ2-5	NA	NA	TRBV5-1	TGCGCCAGCAAGGGCGTTTACGGGAGATTAGAGACCCAGTACTTC	CASKGVYGRLETQYF
TRBJ2-7	NA	NA	TRBV5-5	TGTGCCAGCAGCAGGGGTACGGGGTTGACCTACGAGCAGTACTTC	CASSRGTGLTYEQYF
TRBJ2-1	NA	NA	TRBV18	TGTGCCAGCTCACCGTCACAAACCTACAATGAGCAGTTCTTC	CASSPSQTYNEQFF
TRBJ2-1	NA	NA	TRBV5-8	TGTGCCAGCAGCTCTAGGGGCAATGAGCAGTTCTTC	CASSSRGNEQFF
TRBJ1-1	NA	NA	TRBV18	TGTGCCAGCTCACCGAGTCAGTCTCACACTGAAGCTTTCTTT	CASSPSQSHTEAFF
TRBJ2-1	NA	NA	TRBV30	TGTGCCTGGAGTGTTGGAGTCCCCCACAATGAGCAGTTCTTC	CAWSVGVPHNEQFF
TRBJ2-7	TRBD1	NA	TRBV7-9	TGTGCCAGCAGGGACAGGGGGCTCCACGAGCAGTACTTC	CASRDRGLHEQYF
TRBJ1-1	NA	NA	TRBV4-1	TGCGCCAGCAGCCAAGGATCAGGGCCGGCGTTCAAAGCTTTCTTT	CASSQGSGPAFKAFF
TRBJ2-1	NA	NA	TRBV7-9	TGTGCCAGCAGCCCCCTCGCGTCTGGCGGGGCAATCTACAATGAGCAGTTCTTC	CASSPLASGGAIYNEQFF
TRBJ1-4	TRBD1	NA	TRBV28	TGTGCCAGCAGCAAAGAGGGGGGTGGGACAGGGGATGAAAAACTGTTTTTT	CASSKEGGGTGDEKLFF
TRBJ2-2	NA	NA	TRBV7-9	TGTGCCAGCAGCAAAGACGGCTTTGTCCTCGGGGAGCTGTTTTTT	CASSKDGFVLGELFF
TRBJ1-5	NA	NA	TRBV15	TGTGCCACCAGCAGTATCGGAAGGAGCAATCAGCCCCAGCATTTT	CATSSIGRSNQPQHF
TRBJ1-5	NA	NA	TRBV28	TGTGCCAGCAGGCCCGGGAGCCCGCCTGTCCAGCCCCAGCATTTT	CASRPGSPPVQPQHF
TRBJ2-2	NA	NA	TRBV5-1	TGCGCCAGCAGCTTGAAGGCAGGACCCACCGGGGAGCTGTTTTTT	CASSLKAGPTGELFF
TRBJ2-1	TRBD2	NA	TRBV7-2	TGTGCCAGCAGCTCGAGGGGTCTAGCGGGAGGGCCTTATAATGAGCAGTTCTTC	CASSSRGLAGGPYNEQFF
TRBJ1-2	NA	NA	TRBV5-1	TGCGCCAGCACCGATCGACAGGACTTTAACTATGGCTACACCTTC	CASTDRQDFNYGYTF
TRBJ2-7	NA	NA	TRBV7-2	TGTGCCAGCAGCTTAGAGGGGGGGAAGACCCCCTACGAGCAGTACTTC	CASSLEGGKTPYEQYF
TRBJ2-1	NA	NA	TRBV7-9	TGTGCCAGCACCGTCAATGAGCAGTTCTTC	CASTVNEQFF
TRBJ2-7	NA	NA	TRBV6-1	TGTGCCAGCAGGCCCATAACAGGGCACGAGCAGTACTTC	CASRPITGHEQYF
TRBJ2-7	TRBD2	NA	TRBV7-2	TGTGCCAGCAGCTACGGACTAGCGGGGGTCTACGAGCAGTACTTC	CASSYGLAGVYEQYF
TRBJ1-5	NA	once	TRBV11-2	TGTGCCAGCAGCTTAGGAGGGAAGGAGCCCCAGCATTTT	CASSLGGKEPQHF
TRBJ1-2	NA	NA	TRBV28	TGTGCCAGCAGTTACGACCGGGTGCGGAACTATGGCTACACCTTC	CASSYDRVRNYGYTF
TRBJ2-5	NA	NA	TRBV9	TGTGCCAGCAGCGTAGGAGCCACAGCGTTGGAGACCCAGTACTTC	CASSVGATALETQYF
TRBJ2-7	TRBD1	NA	TRBV28	TGTGCCAGCAGTATACGGACAGGGGTTAGGTACGAGCAGTACTTC	CASSIRTGVRYEQYF
TRBJ2-1	NA	NA	TRBV28	TGTGCCAGCAGTGGGACCCCCAATGAGCAGTTCTTC	CASSGTPNEQFF
TRBJ1-3	NA	once	TRBV30	TGTGCCTGGAGTGTAAGGCCTGGAAACACCATATATTTT	CAWSVRPGNTIYF
TRBJ1-1	NA	NA	TRBV11-1	TGTGCCAGCAGCATTAAATTGACCCAGGGAAGTGAAGCTTTCTTT	CASSIKLTQGSEAFF
TRBJ2-5	TRBD1	NA	TRBV15	TGTGCCACCAGCAGAGAGGGACAGGCGAACCAAGAGACCCAGTACTTC	CATSREGQANQETQYF
TRBJ1-1	NA	NA	TRBV29-1	TGCAGCGTCGCTCCGATTAAAGGCACTGAAGCTTTCTTT	CSVAPIKGTEAFF
TRBJ2-5	NA	once	TRBV10-3	TGTGCCGTCCGGTCCAGCGGAACTCAAGAGACCCAGTACTTC	CAVRSSGTQETQYF
TRBJ2-5	TRBD2	NA	TRBV18	TGTGCCAGCTCACCACTAGCGGGATGGGGCAAAGAGACCCAGTACTTC	CASSPLAGWGKETQYF
TRBJ2-3	TRBD2	once	TRBV11-2	TGTGCCAGCAGCCCTACTAGCGGGAGGGCAGTAGTAGATACGCAGTATTTT	CASSPTSGRAVVDTQYF
TRBJ2-1	TRBD2	NA	TRBV7-2	TGTGCCAGCAGTAGGGCCGGACTAGCGACCAATGAGCAGTTCTTC	CASSRAGLATNEQFF
TRBJ2-7	NA	NA	TRBV14	TGTGCCAGCAGCCAAAAGCTTCGATTGCGGGACGAAATCTACGAGCAGTACTTC	CASSQKLRLRDEIYEQYF
TRBJ2-3	NA	NA	TRBV4-1	TGCGCCAGCAGCCAATCCTCCGGTTTTGTGGCAGATACGCAGTATTTT	CASSQSSGFVADTQYF
TRBJ2-3	NA	NA	TRBV6-5	TGTGCCAGCTGGCGGGTAGGCAGGGATACGCAGTATTTT	CASWRVGRDTQYF
TRBJ2-1	TRBD2	NA	TRBV7-9	TGTGCCAGCAGCTCCCGAGAGCGGGAGGTTAATGAGCAGTTCTTC	CASSSREREVNEQFF
TRBJ2-7	NA	NA	TRBV27	TGTGCCAGCAGTTTAGCGGGGTCAGTGCAGTACTTC	CASSLAGSVQYF
TRBJ2-3	TRBD2	NA	TRBV14	TGTGCCAGCAGCCAGGCGGGAGCAGATACGCAGTATTTT	CASSQAGADTQYF
TRBJ2-7	TRBD2	NA	TRBV27	TGTGCCAGCAGTCCCGTGAGTATTAGCGGGCTATCCTACGAGCAGTACTTC	CASSPVSISGLSYEQYF
TRBJ2-5	TRBD1	NA	TRBV7-9	TGTGCCAGCAGCTTAGCAGGGGACAGGGGGACCGCCCAGTACTTC	CASSLAGDRGTAQYF
TRBJ2-1	NA	once	TRBV28	TGTGCCAGCAGTTTAGTCGCGGGGGCGCGGTTAGGCAATGAGCAGTTCTTC	CASSLVAGARLGNEQFF
TRBJ2-7	NA	NA	TRBV10-3	TGTGCCATCAGTTCTCTAGGGGGGGCCTACGAGCAGTACTTC	CAISSLGGAYEQYF
TRBJ2-5	TRBD2	NA	TRBV18	TGTGCCAGCTCATATGTCCGGGGGATTCGAGGTCGACTAGCGGGAAAGGACCAAGAGACCCAGTACTTC	CASSYVRGIRGRLAGKDQETQYF
TRBJ1-5	TRBD1	NA	TRBV28	TGTGCCAGCAGGATGAGACAGGGGGCTTTACATCAGCCCCAGCATTTT	CASRMRQGALHQPQHF
TRBJ2-3	NA	NA	TRBV10-1	TGCGCCAGCAGTGAGAGGATTTCCACAGATACGCAGTATTTT	CASSERISTDTQYF
TRBJ1-4	TRBD1	NA	TRBV10-1	TGCGCCAGCAGTGATAGTGGGACAGGACTTGAAAAACTGTTTTTT	CASSDSGTGLEKLFF
TRBJ1-2	NA	once	TRBV18	TGTGCCAGCTCACCACTCCCGGGGGCCGACTTCTATGGCTACACCTTC	CASSPLPGADFYGYTF